The source of this T cell receptor beta chain is a study of response to subunit inactivated influenza vaccine. Findings and limits, study-wide: Seasonal influenza vaccination, on each occasion, was suggested by the authors to recruit few new T cells.

This clonotype was seen ten or more times. Its antigen is unidentified. Per the germline V gene, CDR1 is DFQATT and CDR2 is SNEGSKA (reference sequence). The V gene end was trimmed by 3 bases and the J gene end by 0 bases; junction bases not matched to a gene: 9. The CDR3 has 16 residues. TCRdb ran MiXCR on the RT-PCR reads and lists one entry per CDR3 protein. This table holds around 250,000 distinct CDR3 sequences, 12% found once. This sequence originates from a man between 50 and 59 years old who received an inactivated influenza vaccine. The chain has TRBV20-1 and TRBJ2-5; the match to TRBD2 covers 8 bases. The starting material was non-naive T cells sorted from PBMCs, obtained roughly 15 days before vaccination. CDR3 in amino acids: CSARAGGGGHQETQYF. CDR3 in DNA: TGCAGTGCTAGGGCCGGGGGGGGAGGCCACCAAGAGACCCAGTACTTC.